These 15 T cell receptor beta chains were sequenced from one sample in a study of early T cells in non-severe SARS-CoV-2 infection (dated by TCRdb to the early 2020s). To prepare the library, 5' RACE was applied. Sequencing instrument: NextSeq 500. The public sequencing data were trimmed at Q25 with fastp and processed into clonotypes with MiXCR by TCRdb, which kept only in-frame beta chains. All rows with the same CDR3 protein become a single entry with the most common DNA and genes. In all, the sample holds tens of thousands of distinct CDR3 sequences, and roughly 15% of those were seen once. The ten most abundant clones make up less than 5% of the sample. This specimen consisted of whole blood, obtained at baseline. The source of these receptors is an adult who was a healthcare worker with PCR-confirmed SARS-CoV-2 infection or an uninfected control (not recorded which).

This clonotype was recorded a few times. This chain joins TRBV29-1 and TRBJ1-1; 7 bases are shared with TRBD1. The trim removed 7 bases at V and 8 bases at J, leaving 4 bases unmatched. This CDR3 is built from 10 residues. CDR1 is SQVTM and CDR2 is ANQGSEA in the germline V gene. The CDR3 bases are TGCAGCGGAGGGGACAGAGAAGCTTTCTTT. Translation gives CSGGDREAFF.

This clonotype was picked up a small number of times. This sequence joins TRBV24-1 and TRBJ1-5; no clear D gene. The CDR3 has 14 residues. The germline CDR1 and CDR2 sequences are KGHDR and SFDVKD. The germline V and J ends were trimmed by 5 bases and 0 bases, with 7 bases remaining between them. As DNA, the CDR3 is TGTGCCACCAGTGTCAGAGATAGCAATCAGCCCCAGCATTTT. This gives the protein CATSVRDSNQPQHF.

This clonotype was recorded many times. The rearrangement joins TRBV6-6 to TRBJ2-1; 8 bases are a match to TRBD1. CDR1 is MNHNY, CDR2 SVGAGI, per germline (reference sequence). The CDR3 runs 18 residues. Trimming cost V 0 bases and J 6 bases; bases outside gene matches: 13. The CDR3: CASSYSIENRGAGNEQFF. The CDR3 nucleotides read TGTGCCAGCAGTTACTCGATCGAGAACAGGGGGGCGGGCAATGAGCAGTTCTTC.

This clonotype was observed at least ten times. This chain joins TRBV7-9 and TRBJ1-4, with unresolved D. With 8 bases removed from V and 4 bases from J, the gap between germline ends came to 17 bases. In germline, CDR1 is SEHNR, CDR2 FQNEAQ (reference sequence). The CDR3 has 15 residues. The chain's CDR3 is CASGKEGHINEKLFF. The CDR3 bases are TGTGCCAGCGGCAAGGAGGGCCATATTAATGAAAAACTGTTTTTT.

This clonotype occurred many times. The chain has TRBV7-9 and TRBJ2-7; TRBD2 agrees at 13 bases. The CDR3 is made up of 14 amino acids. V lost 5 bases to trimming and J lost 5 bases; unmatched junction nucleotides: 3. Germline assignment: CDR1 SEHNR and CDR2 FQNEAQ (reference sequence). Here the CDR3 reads CASSLGLAGDEQYF. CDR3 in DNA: TGTGCCAGCAGCCTAGGACTAGCGGGAGACGAGCAGTACTTC.

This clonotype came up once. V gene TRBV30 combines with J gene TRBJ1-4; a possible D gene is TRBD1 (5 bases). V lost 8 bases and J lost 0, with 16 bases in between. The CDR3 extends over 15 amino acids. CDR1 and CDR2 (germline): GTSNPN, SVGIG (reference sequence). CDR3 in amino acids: CALGGTSATNEKLFF. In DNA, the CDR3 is TGTGCCCTTGGTGGGACCTCTGCAACTAATGAAAAACTGTTTTTT.

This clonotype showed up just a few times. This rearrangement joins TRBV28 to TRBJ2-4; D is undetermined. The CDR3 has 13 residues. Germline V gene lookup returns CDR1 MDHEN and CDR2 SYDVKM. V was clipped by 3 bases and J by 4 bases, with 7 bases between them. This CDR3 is CASSFRPKNIQYF. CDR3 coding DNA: TGTGCCAGCAGTTTCCGGCCAAAAAACATTCAGTACTTC.

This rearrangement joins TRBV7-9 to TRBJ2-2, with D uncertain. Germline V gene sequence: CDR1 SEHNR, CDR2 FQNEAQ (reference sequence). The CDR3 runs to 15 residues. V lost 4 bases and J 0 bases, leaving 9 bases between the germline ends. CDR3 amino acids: CASSSHSANTGELFF. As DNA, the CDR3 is TGTGCCAGCAGCTCTCATAGTGCGAACACCGGGGAGCTGTTTTTT.

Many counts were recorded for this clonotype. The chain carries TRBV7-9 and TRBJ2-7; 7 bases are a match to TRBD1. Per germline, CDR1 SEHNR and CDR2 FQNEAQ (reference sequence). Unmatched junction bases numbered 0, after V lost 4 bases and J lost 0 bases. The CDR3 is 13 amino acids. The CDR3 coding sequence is TGTGCCAGCAGCTGGGACAGCTCCTACGAGCAGTACTTC. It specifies CASSWDSSYEQYF.

CDR3: CASSSWTGGKETQYF. CDR3 sequence (DNA): TGTGCCAGCAGTTCGTGGACAGGGGGCAAGGAGACCCAGTACTTC. The chain employs TRBV27 and TRBJ2-5; 11 bases are a match to TRBD1. The CDR3 is 15 amino acids. V lost 4 bases and J lost 5; bases outside the gene matches: 6. The germline gives CDR1 MNHEY, CDR2 SMNVEV (reference sequence).

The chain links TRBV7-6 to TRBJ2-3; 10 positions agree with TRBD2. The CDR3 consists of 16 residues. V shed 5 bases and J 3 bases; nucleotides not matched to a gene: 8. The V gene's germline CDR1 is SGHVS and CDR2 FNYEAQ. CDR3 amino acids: CASSAASGRRTDTQYF. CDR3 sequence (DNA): TGTGCCAGCAGCGCCGCTAGCGGGAGAAGAACAGATACGCAGTATTTT.

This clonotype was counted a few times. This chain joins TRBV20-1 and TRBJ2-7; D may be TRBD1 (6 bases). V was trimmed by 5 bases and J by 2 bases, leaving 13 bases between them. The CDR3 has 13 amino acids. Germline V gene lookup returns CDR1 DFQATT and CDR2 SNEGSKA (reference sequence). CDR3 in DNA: TGCAGTGCTCGGACAGCCAATACCTACGAGCAGTACTTC. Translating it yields CSARTANTYEQYF.

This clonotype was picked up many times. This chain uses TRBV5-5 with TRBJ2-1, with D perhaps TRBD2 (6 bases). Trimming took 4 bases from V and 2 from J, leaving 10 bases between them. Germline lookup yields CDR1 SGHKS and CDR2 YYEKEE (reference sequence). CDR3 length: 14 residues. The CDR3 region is CASSGGAAYNEQFF. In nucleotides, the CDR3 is TGTGCCAGCAGCGGAGGGGCGGCCTACAATGAGCAGTTCTTC.

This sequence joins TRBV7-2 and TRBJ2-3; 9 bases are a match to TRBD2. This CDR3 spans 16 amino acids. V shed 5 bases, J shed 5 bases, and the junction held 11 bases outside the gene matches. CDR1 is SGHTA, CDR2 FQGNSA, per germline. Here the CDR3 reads CASSPVGTSREDTQYF. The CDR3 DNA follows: TGTGCCAGCAGCCCAGTAGGGACTAGCCGGGAAGATACGCAGTATTTT.

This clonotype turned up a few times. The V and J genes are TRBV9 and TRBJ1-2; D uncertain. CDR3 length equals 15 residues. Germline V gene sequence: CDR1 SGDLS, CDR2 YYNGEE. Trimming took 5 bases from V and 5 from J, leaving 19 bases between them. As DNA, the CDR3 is TGTGCCAGCAGGGAGATGGGTCGGGGTCATTATGGCTACACCTTC. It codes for CASREMGRGHYGYTF.